The source of this T cell receptor (beta chain) is a study of OX40 agonist ivuxolimab in advanced cancers. In the study overall: Treatment of patients was with ivuxolimab, an agonistic anti-OX40 (CD134) antibody.

This CDR3 has 14 residues. Trimming took 4 bases from V and 1 from J, leaving 9 bases between them. From germline, CDR1 is MNHNY and CDR2 SVGAGI (reference sequence). General study findings and limits: On average, CD8+ T cells showed a greater number of expanded clones than CD4+.

Generated by immunoSEQ multiplex PCR, the TCRdb table keeps only in-frame clones and is missing some. Of 100,000 to 150,000 clones in the sample, approximately 92% were seen once. Worth noting for this clone: Its target is not known.

This chain joins TRBV6-6 and TRBJ2-3, with D unclear. The sequence was collected from an adult with an advanced solid tumor such as melanoma, head and neck, liver or kidney cancer. The specimen comprised CD4+ or CD8+ T cells sorted from blood, sampled in a trial of the OX40 agonist ivuxolimab. The CDR3 spells CASSSGSRTDTQYF. The CDR3 coding sequence is TGTGCCAGCAGTTCCGGGTCGCGCACAGATACGCAGTATTTT.